The 24 T cell receptor beta chains in this list originate from one sample, sequenced in a study of beta chain features in type 1 diabetes. Of the isolated RNA, all was reverse transcribed, and so the sequenced material was expressed TCRB transcripts. Generated by immunoSEQ multiplex PCR, the TCRdb table keeps only in-frame clones and is missing some. The data show just over 15,000 clones, roughly 44% seen once. Source material: stem cell memory CD4+ T cells from blood. The origin of the receptors is a woman aged 40 to 49 in good health.

This sequence joins TRBV4-2 and TRBJ1-1; 9 bases agree with TRBD1. Trimming took 7 bases from V and 4 from J; bases not matched to a gene: 7. The CDR3 totals 14 residues. The germline V gene has CDR1 LGHNA and CDR2 YNFKEQ. Here the CDR3 reads CASTLGQGSTEAFF. DNA for the CDR3: TGTGCCAGCACGCTTGGACAGGGGAGCACTGAAGCTTTCTTT.

The chain is built from TRBV7-2 and TRBJ2-5; 8 nucleotides match TRBD1. CDR3 length: 16 residues. Germline V gives CDR1 SGHTA, CDR2 FQGNSA. The V segment lost 8 bases and the J segment 5 bases; nucleotides outside the gene matches: 16. This CDR3 reads CASASLRDRNYETQYF. CDR3 nucleotide sequence: TGTGCCAGCGCCTCTCTCCGGGACAGGAATTATGAGACCCAGTACTTC.

This rearrangement joins TRBV4-3 to TRBJ2-5; TRBD1 might be the D (6 bases). Germline CDR1 is LGHNA and CDR2 is YSLEER. Trimming shortened V by 2 bases and J by 2 bases, and 12 bases separated the two germline ends. This CDR3 spans 15 amino acids. CDR3 sequence: CASSQTWTVQETQYF. The CDR3 bases are TGCGCCAGCAGCCAAACCTGGACAGTACAAGAGACCCAGTACTTC.

Only a few counts were recorded for this clone. The rearrangement uses TRBV19 and TRBJ1-1; possible D gene TRBD1, 5 bases. Germline lookup yields CDR1 LNHDA and CDR2 SQIVND (reference sequence). The CDR3 is made up of 14 amino acids. V was pared by 3 bases and J by 5 bases, with 13 bases between. The CDR3 sequence is CASSIGGDGTEAFF. CDR3 bases: TGTGCCAGTAGTATTGGAGGGGACGGGACTGAAGCTTTCTTT.

This clone has just a few counts. The V and J genes are TRBV6-6 and TRBJ2-7; 7 nucleotides agree with TRBD2. Germline lookup yields CDR1 MNHNY and CDR2 SVGAGI (reference sequence). The junction had 11 bases not matched to a gene; V was cut back by 9 bases and J by 3 bases. This CDR3 is built from 14 residues. CDR3 loop: CASSGRGRIYEQYF. CDR3 sequence (DNA): TGTGCCAGTTCGGGGAGGGGCCGAATCTACGAGCAGTACTTC.

This clone was detected a few times. V usage is TRBV6-1 and J usage is TRBJ2-3, with D tentatively TRBD2 (5 bases). Trimming took off 7 bases at V and 1 base at J, with 12 bases between the two ends. There are 14 residues in the CDR3. Germline V gene lookup returns CDR1 MNHNS and CDR2 SASEGT. The CDR3: CASIMAGRTDTQYF. The CDR3 region has the DNA TGTGCCAGCATTATGGCGGGCCGCACAGATACGCAGTATTTT.

This chain links TRBV29-1 with TRBJ1-5; 11 nucleotides match TRBD1. The CDR3 extends over 18 amino acids. J was trimmed by 4 bases and V by 7 bases; bases with no gene match: 18. Germline V lookup: CDR1 SQVTM, CDR2 ANQGSEA. The CDR3 sequence is CSAVPFPRTGGSNQPQHF. The CDR3 bases are TGCAGCGCTGTGCCGTTTCCTCGGACAGGGGGCTCTAATCAGCCCCAGCATTTT.

V gene TRBV5-8 combines with J gene TRBJ1-1, with D unresolved. V was shortened by 4 bases and J by 5 bases, with 3 bases between the two germline ends. The CDR3 totals 10 residues. Germline CDR1 reads SGHTS; CDR2 reads YDEGEE. The chain's CDR3 is CASSPTEAFF. DNA of the CDR3: TGTGCCAGCAGCCCGACTGAAGCTTTCTTT.

The chain employs TRBV25-1 and TRBJ2-1, with 10 bases fitting TRBD2. This CDR3 spans 15 amino acids. After removal of 4 bases from V and 4 bases from J, the junction contained 4 bases not matched to a gene. Per the germline V gene, CDR1 is MGHDK and CDR2 is SYGVNS. This CDR3 reads CASSAPSGGYNEQFF. The CDR3 DNA follows: TGTGCCAGCAGTGCCCCTAGCGGGGGATACAATGAGCAGTTCTTC.

This chain joins TRBV5-4 and TRBJ2-1, with TRBD1 matching 10 bases. From germline, CDR1 is SGHNT and CDR2 YYREEE (reference sequence). J gave up 5 bases and V 9 bases, and 14 bases lay outside the gene matches. The CDR3 extends over 16 amino acids. The CDR3 spells CANSGRDRGSNNEQFF. CDR3 DNA sequence: TGTGCCAACTCCGGTCGGGACAGGGGTTCAAACAATGAGCAGTTCTTC. Using reference TRBV5-4 and TRBJ2-1 for the parts outside the CDR3, the full variable domain is ETGVTQSPTHLIKTRGQQVTLRCSSQSGHNTVSWYQQALGQGPQFIFQYYREEENGRGNFPPRFSGLQFPNYSSELNVNALELDDSALYLCANSGRDRGSNNEQFFGPGTRLTVL.

The J gene is TRBJ1-5, the V gene TRBV2; the D gene is possibly TRBD1 (5 bases). The germline V and J ends were trimmed by 8 bases and 2 bases, with 22 bases remaining between them. CDR1 is SNHLY, CDR2 FYNNEI, per germline. The length of the CDR3 is 17 residues. CDR3 nucleotide sequence: TGTGCCAGCGGGGCCCCGTTAGGGGCAGTCGGCAATCAGCCCCAGCATTTT. Protein: CASGAPLGAVGNQPQHF.

This clone was counted between two and nine times. This sequence joins TRBV6-5 and TRBJ2-7; 13 bases fit TRBD2. Germline CDR1 and CDR2: MNHEY and SVGAGI. J was trimmed by 1 base and V by 4 bases; bases with no gene match: 1. The CDR3 extends over 15 amino acids. CDR3 sequence (DNA): TGTGCCAGCAGTTCGGGACTAGCGGGATCCTACGAGCAGTACTTC. Encoded protein: CASSSGLAGSYEQYF.

This chain joins TRBV5-1 and TRBJ2-1; 7 bases match TRBD1. The V segment lost 0 bases and the J segment 6 bases; nucleotides outside the gene matches: 3. The CDR3 runs to 14 residues. Germline CDR1 is SGHRS and CDR2 is YFSETQ. DNA of the CDR3: TGCGCCAGCAGCTTGGGGGGGACAGTCAATGAGCAGTTCTTC. This translates into CASSLGGTVNEQFF.

The rearrangement links TRBV5-1 to TRBJ2-5, with 9 bases matching TRBD2. This CDR3 region has 14 residues. The junction had 11 bases not matched to a gene; V was cut back by 5 bases and J by 9 bases. The V gene's germline CDR1 is SGHRS and CDR2 YFSETQ. The CDR3 region is CASRAGGSGAAQYF. In DNA, the CDR3 is TGCGCCAGCAGAGCGGGGGGCAGTGGAGCGGCCCAGTACTTC.

The J gene is TRBJ2-7, the V gene TRBV19; maybe TRBD1 (5 bases). Germline lookup yields CDR1 LNHDA and CDR2 SQIVND (reference sequence). V was clipped by 10 bases and J by 3 bases, with 16 bases between them. The CDR3 extends over 13 amino acids. For the CDR3, the DNA is TGTGCCACCTCGTTGACAGTCGTCTACGAGCAGTACTTC. This codes for CATSLTVVYEQYF.

V and J are TRBV29-1 and TRBJ1-2; D gene ambiguous. The germline gives CDR1 SQVTM, CDR2 ANQGSEA. Trimming cost V 3 bases and J 1 base, with 6 bases left between them. CDR3 length: 12 residues. The CDR3 protein is CSVEFRNYGYTF. Here the CDR3 DNA reads TGCAGCGTTGAGTTTCGTAACTATGGCTACACCTTC.

The V and J genes are TRBV11-2 and TRBJ1-4; D is uncertain. The CDR3 has 15 amino acids. Looked up from germline, CDR1 is SGHAT and CDR2 is FQNNGV. V lost 3 bases to trimming and J lost 5 bases, with 13 bases between them. In DNA, the CDR3 is TGTGCCAGCAGCTTGGTTGGGCCAGACAATGAAAAACTGTTTTTT. Translation gives CASSLVGPDNEKLFF.

The CDR3 spells CASRDRADTGYTF. In DNA, the CDR3 is TGTGCCAGTAGGGACAGGGCCGACACGGGCTACACCTTC. The chain links TRBV19 to TRBJ1-2; TRBD1 aligns across 8 bases. Per germline, CDR1 LNHDA and CDR2 SQIVND (reference sequence). The V segment lost 6 bases and the J segment 8 bases; nucleotides outside the gene matches: 8. This CDR3 has 13 amino acids. Filled out from reference TRBV19 and TRBJ1-2, the complete variable domain reads DGGITQSPKYLFRKEGQNVTLSCEQNLNHDAMYWYRQDPGQGLRLIYYSQIVNDFQKGDIAEGYSVSREKKESFPLTVTSAQKNPTAFYLCASRDRADTGYTFGSGTRLTVV.

The J gene is TRBJ2-6, the V gene TRBV5-6; the D is unclear. Trimming took off 4 bases at V and 2 bases at J, with 13 bases between the two ends. The CDR3 has 16 amino acids. Germline CDR1 reads SGHDT; CDR2 reads YYEEEE. CDR3 nucleotide sequence: TGTGCCAGCAGCGATCCTCTCAGGACTGGGGCCAACGTCCTGACTTTC. Protein sequence: CASSDPLRTGANVLTF.

This clone appeared a few times. This rearrangement joins TRBV4-2 to TRBJ1-2; D not resolved. CDR3 size: 13 residues. Trimming took 1 base from V and 2 from J, leaving 5 bases between them. The germline V gene has CDR1 LGHNA and CDR2 YNFKEQ. The CDR3 nucleotides are TGTGCCAGCAGCCAAGGAGCGAACTATGGCTACACCTTC. Translation: CASSQGANYGYTF.

The chain carries TRBV4-3 and TRBJ1-2, with D uncertain. The CDR3 is 15 residues long. Trimming shortened V by 3 bases and J by 0 bases, and 11 bases separated the two germline ends. Germline CDR1 is LGHNA and CDR2 is YSLEER. This CDR3 reads CASSQSTPANYGYTF. The CDR3 nucleotides read TGCGCCAGCAGCCAGTCGACACCTGCTAACTATGGCTACACCTTC.

The V gene is TRBV7-9, the J gene TRBJ1-5, with TRBD1 matching 7 bases. The CDR3 consists of 17 residues. The V gene's germline CDR1 is SEHNR and CDR2 FQNEAQ (reference sequence). Germline trimming cut 1 base from V and 2 bases from J; bases unmatched to any gene: 8. CDR3 amino acids: CASSLGRGSGGNQPQHF. In DNA form, the CDR3 reads TGTGCCAGCAGCTTAGGCAGGGGGAGTGGTGGCAATCAGCCCCAGCATTTT.

V is TRBV7-2 and J is TRBJ2-3; D is possibly TRBD2 (6 bases). This CDR3 has 13 residues. CDR1 and CDR2 from the germline V gene are SGHTA and FQGNSA. Trimming removed 4 bases at V and 4 bases at J, with 9 bases between. CDR3 protein: CASSSGGPDTQYF. The CDR3 DNA sequence: TGTGCCAGCAGCTCCGGAGGGCCAGATACGCAGTATTTT.

This clone has a handful of counts. This sequence joins TRBV13 and TRBJ2-7; D gene uncertain. The CDR3 is 16 residues long. Trimming removed 0 bases from V and 5 bases from J, with 17 bases in between. Germline V CDR1 and CDR2: PRHDT, FYEKMQ (reference sequence). This CDR3 is CASSLGPRVRPHEQYF. The CDR3 DNA follows: TGTGCCAGCAGCTTAGGCCCCCGGGTGCGGCCTCACGAGCAGTACTTC.